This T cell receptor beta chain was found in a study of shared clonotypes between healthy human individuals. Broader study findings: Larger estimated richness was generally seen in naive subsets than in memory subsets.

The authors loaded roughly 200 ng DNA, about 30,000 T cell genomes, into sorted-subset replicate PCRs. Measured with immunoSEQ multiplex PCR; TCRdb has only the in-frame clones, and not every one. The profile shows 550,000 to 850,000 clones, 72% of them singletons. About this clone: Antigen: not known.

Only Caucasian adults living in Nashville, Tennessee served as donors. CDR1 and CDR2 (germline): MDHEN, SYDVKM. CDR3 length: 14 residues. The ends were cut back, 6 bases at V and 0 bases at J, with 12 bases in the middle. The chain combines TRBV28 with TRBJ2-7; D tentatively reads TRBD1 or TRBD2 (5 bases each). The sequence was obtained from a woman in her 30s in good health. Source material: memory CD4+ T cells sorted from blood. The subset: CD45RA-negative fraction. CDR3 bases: TGTGCCAGCAGGGAGTTTGGGGGCTCCTACGAGCAGTACTTC. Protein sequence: CASREFGGSYEQYF.